What follows are 23 T cell receptor beta chains derived from one specimen sequenced in a study of blood T cells in healthy people across ages. Primed by a sample-barcoded 5' primer and a J-beta primer mix, a second PCR proceeded for 7 to 11 cycles. Each CDR3 protein gets one entry after TCRdb re-called the 5' RACE reads with MiXCR. The sample includes about 1,500,000 distinct CDR3 sequences, approximately 42% of them seen just once. Input material: blood. The receptors were gathered from a young woman in good health.

The sample holds one count of this clonotype. The CDR3 loop reads CSANSNVGWDSKETQYF. CDR3 DNA: TGCAGTGCTAACAGTAACGTAGGATGGGACAGCAAAGAGACCCAGTACTTC. The rearrangement uses TRBV20-1 and TRBJ2-5, with 7 bases lining up with TRBD1. Looked up from germline, CDR1 is DFQATT and CDR2 is SNEGSKA (reference sequence). This CDR3 is built from 17 residues. Losses at the gene ends were 4 bases for V and 3 bases for J; bases not matched to a gene: 17.

The CDR3 nucleotides are TGTGCCAGCAGCTTAGGGGGCGGGAGGATTGGCAATGAGCAGTACTTC. As protein: CASSLGGGRIGNEQYF. The chain carries TRBV13 and TRBJ2-7, with 8 bases that match TRBD2. Germline values: CDR1 PRHDT, CDR2 FYEKMQ (reference sequence). Losses at the gene ends were 0 bases for V and 7 bases for J; bases not matched to a gene: 11. CDR3 size: 16 residues.

This chain connects TRBV7-9 to TRBJ2-1; 7 bases fit TRBD2. The CDR3 sequence is 14 residues long. Germline V lookup: CDR1 SEHNR, CDR2 FQNEAQ (reference sequence). V was clipped by 10 bases and J by 8 bases; unmatched bases: 14. CDR3 DNA: TGTGCCACCCTTTGGGAGGGAGGCGGGGATGAGCAGTTCTTC. Its translation: CATLWEGGGDEQFF.

This clonotype turned up a few times. The J gene is TRBJ2-1, the V gene TRBV29-1; 7 nucleotides line up with TRBD2. There are 15 residues in the CDR3. Trimming took 7 bases from V and 5 from J; bases not matched to a gene: 14. The V gene's germline CDR1 is SQVTM and CDR2 ANQGSEA. The CDR3 nucleotides read TGCAGCGGGGTACGGGGGACTAACAATGACAATGAGCAGTTCTTC. This translates into CSGVRGTNNDNEQFF.

The chain is built from TRBV27 and TRBJ2-2; TRBD1 matches at 7 bases. Germline loops: CDR1 MNHEY, CDR2 SMNVEV (reference sequence). With V trimmed by 5 bases and J by 4 bases, 7 bases remained unmatched. The length of the CDR3 is 15 residues. DNA of the CDR3: TGTGCCAGCAGTCAGAGGGGGCGCGGCACCGGGGAGCTGTTTTTT. Translated: CASSQRGRGTGELFF.

This chain joins TRBV6-6 and TRBJ1-2, with D unclear. Per the germline V gene, CDR1 is MNHNY and CDR2 is SVGAGI (reference sequence). This CDR3 comprises 15 residues. Trimming removed 0 bases from V and 2 bases from J, with 10 bases in between. CDR3 DNA sequence: TGTGCCAGCAGTTACTCGACGGAACCCAACTATGGCTACACCTTC. Translation: CASSYSTEPNYGYTF.

V is TRBV14 and J is TRBJ2-5; D ambiguous. The CDR3 is 13 residues long. CDR1 SGHDN and CDR2 FVKESK come from the germline V gene. V lost 5 bases, J lost 7 bases, and 14 bases lay in between. The chain's CDR3 is CASSDSSARTQYF. For the CDR3, the DNA is TGTGCCAGCAGCGATTCAAGTGCACGGACCCAGTACTTC.

The chain couples TRBV24-1 to TRBJ2-1; 9 nucleotides align to TRBD2. Germline CDR1 is KGHDR and CDR2 is SFDVKD. J gave up 4 bases and V 5 bases, and 11 bases lay outside the gene matches. The CDR3 runs to 17 residues. The CDR3 nucleotides are TGTGCCACCAGTGGTGGTAGCGGGAGCGGGGGGTACAATGAGCAGTTCTTC. It translates to CATSGGSGSGGYNEQFF.

V usage is TRBV20-1 and J usage is TRBJ2-1; no firm D call. The CDR3 sequence is 15 residues long. Germline-derived CDR1 and CDR2 are DFQATT and SNEGSKA (reference sequence). Between the trimmed V and J ends, which lost 3 bases and 4 bases, there was a span of 16 bases. DNA for the CDR3: TGCAGTGCTAGGAATACAGCGTTACGATACAATGAGCAGTTCTTC. This translates into CSARNTALRYNEQFF.

This chain links TRBV10-1 with TRBJ2-2; 7 bases are shared with TRBD1. V gave up 9 bases and J gave up 0 bases; unmatched junction bases: 4. Germline assignment: CDR1 WNHNN and CDR2 SYGVQD (reference sequence). The length of the CDR3 is 14 residues. DNA of the CDR3: TGCGCCAGTACAGGGGCCTCGAACACCGGGGAGCTGTTTTTT. It yields the protein CASTGASNTGELFF.

The chain uses TRBV5-5 and TRBJ2-2; 12 positions agree with TRBD2. With V trimmed by 4 bases and J by 4 bases, 14 bases remained unmatched. From germline, CDR1 is SGHKS and CDR2 YYEKEE (reference sequence). The CDR3 runs to 19 residues. The CDR3 protein is CASSPRFTLAGGGTGELFF. Written as DNA, the CDR3 is TGTGCCAGCAGCCCGCGGTTTACACTAGCGGGAGGAGGCACCGGGGAGCTGTTTTTT.

This clonotype was picked up a small number of times. The chain carries TRBV15 and TRBJ2-4, with TRBD1 as a possible D gene (5 bases). The CDR3 runs 16 residues. CDR1 and CDR2 (germline): LNHNV, YYDKDF (reference sequence). V lost 0 bases, J lost 1 base, and 10 bases lay in between. The CDR3 is CATSREPGIAKNIQYF. The CDR3 bases are TGTGCCACCAGCAGAGAACCAGGGATTGCCAAAAACATTCAGTACTTC.

As for this clonotype: Sequence at one end of the junction differs from germline and may be a read error. The chain recombines TRBV5-1 with TRBJ2-1; D is unresolved. In germline, CDR1 is SGHRS, CDR2 YFSETQ. The length of the CDR3 is 12 residues. Written as DNA, the CDR3 is TGTGCCAGCAGCTTAGAAGGTGGTGAGCAGTTCTTC. Its translation is CASSLEGGEQFF.

This chain joins TRBV20-1 and TRBJ2-1; 9 bases match TRBD1. The trim removed 5 bases at V and 7 bases at J, leaving 6 bases unmatched. This CDR3 spans 13 amino acids. Germline V gene lookup returns CDR1 DFQATT and CDR2 SNEGSKA (reference sequence). The CDR3 nucleotides read TGCAGTGCTCAGGGACAGGGCGGAAATGAGCAGTTCTTC. This gives the protein CSAQGQGGNEQFF.

J is TRBJ2-7 and V is TRBV5-5; 12 bases match TRBD1. The germline CDR1 and CDR2 sequences are SGHKS and YYEKEE (reference sequence). The CDR3 is 17 residues long. Trimming removed 8 bases from V and 0 bases from J; junction bases left unmatched: 12. The CDR3 sequence is CASQGTGGPRDSYEQYF. The CDR3 nucleotides read TGTGCCAGTCAAGGGACAGGGGGCCCTAGGGACTCCTACGAGCAGTACTTC.

This clonotype has more than one count but fewer than ten. The chain has TRBV20-1 and TRBJ1-2, with D possibly being TRBD1 (6 bases). The germline CDR1 and CDR2 sequences are DFQATT and SNEGSKA (reference sequence). The CDR3 covers 16 residues. Trimming removed 3 bases from V and 4 bases from J, with 21 bases in between. Here the CDR3 DNA reads TGCAGTGCTAGGTCATTAGAGACAGGTTCCCTCTATGGCTACACCTTC. Its translation: CSARSLETGSLYGYTF.

The chain uses TRBV29-1 and TRBJ2-5, with D tentatively TRBD2 (5 bases). From germline, CDR1 is SQVTM and CDR2 ANQGSEA. The CDR3 totals 17 residues. The V gene lost 6 bases and the J gene lost 4 bases, with 27 bases spanning the gap. The CDR3 spells CSVYGGLSLPLTETQYF. CDR3 DNA: TGCAGCGTCTATGGCGGGCTTAGCCTCCCCCTTACAGAGACCCAGTACTTC.

The V and J genes are TRBV5-1 and TRBJ2-1; 13 bases line up with TRBD2. This CDR3 contains 16 residues. Germline assignment: CDR1 SGHRS and CDR2 YFSETQ. The junction had 7 bases not matched to a gene; V was cut back by 9 bases and J by 1 base. The CDR3 here is CATRTSGSSSYNEQFF. CDR3 DNA: TGCGCCACCCGGACTAGCGGGAGTTCTTCCTACAATGAGCAGTTCTTC.

V is TRBV24-1 and J is TRBJ1-2; D uncertain. V was clipped by 5 bases and J by 2 bases, with 11 bases between them. Germline V gene data show CDR1 as KGHDR and CDR2 as SFDVKD. The CDR3 consists of 14 residues. CDR3 region: CATSAPEVNYGYTF. The CDR3 DNA sequence: TGTGCCACCAGTGCGCCAGAAGTAAACTATGGCTACACCTTC.

The table lists this clonotype with a few counts. The chain combines TRBV4-1 with TRBJ2-3; no firm D call. V gave up 5 bases and J gave up 4 bases, with 13 bases separating them. The CDR3 is made up of 14 amino acids. Germline V lookup: CDR1 MGHRA, CDR2 YSYEKL. The CDR3 loop is CASSERGGADTQYF. The CDR3 DNA follows: TGCGCCAGCAGCGAGCGTGGTGGGGCAGATACGCAGTATTTT.

This clonotype was detected only a few times. The V call is TRBV27, the J call TRBJ2-3, with 10 bases matching TRBD2. V was clipped by 3 bases and J by 3 bases; unmatched bases: 6. The CDR3 is made up of 16 amino acids. Germline lookup yields CDR1 MNHEY and CDR2 SMNVEV (reference sequence). The CDR3 sequence: CASSFPSGRSTDTQYF. The DNA of the CDR3 is TGTGCCAGCAGTTTCCCTAGCGGGAGATCGACAGATACGCAGTATTTT.

This clonotype was seen more than once but under ten times. J is TRBJ2-5 and V is TRBV10-3, with 8 bases that match TRBD1. Unmatched junction bases numbered 9, after V lost 11 bases and J lost 4 bases. The CDR3 is made up of 13 amino acids. CDR1 and CDR2 from the germline V gene are ENHRY and SYGVKD. CDR3 region: CAGQGQMGETQYF. CDR3 DNA sequence: TGTGCCGGACAGGGTCAGATGGGAGAGACCCAGTACTTC.

The chain links TRBV29-1 to TRBJ2-7; D is perhaps TRBD1 (6 bases). Trimming stripped 7 bases from V and 2 bases from J, with 12 bases between. Germline lookup yields CDR1 SQVTM and CDR2 ANQGSEA. The CDR3 is made up of 12 amino acids. Written as DNA, the CDR3 is TGCAGCGCCGTGTGGGGGCCCTACGAGCAGTACTTC. Amino acid sequence: CSAVWGPYEQYF.